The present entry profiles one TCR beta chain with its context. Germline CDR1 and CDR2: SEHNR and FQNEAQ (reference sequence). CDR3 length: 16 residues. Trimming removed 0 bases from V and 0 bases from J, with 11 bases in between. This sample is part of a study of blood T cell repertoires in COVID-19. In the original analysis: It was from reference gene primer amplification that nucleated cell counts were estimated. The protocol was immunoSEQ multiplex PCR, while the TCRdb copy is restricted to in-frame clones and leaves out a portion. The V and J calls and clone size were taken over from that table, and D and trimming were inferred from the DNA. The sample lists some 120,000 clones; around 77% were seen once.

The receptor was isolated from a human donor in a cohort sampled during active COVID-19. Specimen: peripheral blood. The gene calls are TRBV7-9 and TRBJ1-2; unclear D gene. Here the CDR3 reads CASSLARSESNYGYTF. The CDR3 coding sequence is TGTGCCAGCAGCTTAGCGCGGTCTGAGTCTAACTATGGCTACACCTTC.